Listed below are T cell receptor beta chains from one sample, sequenced in a study of CD8 T cells in Susac syndrome. TCRdb reanalysed the immunoSEQ multiplex PCR reads using MiXCR and keeps one entry per CDR3 protein. Here the sample spans some 180,000 distinct CDR3 sequences, about 95% being singletons. The sequenced sample consisted of CD4+ T cells from PBMCs. These receptors all stem from a human donor in good health. The CDR3 runs from the conserved cysteine through the conserved F or W. D genes are given only for firm matches. Expanded clones get a size class; other rows say once, few or many, or leave the size out.

clone size: -; V gene: TRBV6-6; J gene: TRBJ2-1; D gene: TRBD1; CDR3 protein: CASRHGQGNNEQFF; CDR3 DNA: TGTGCCAGCAGACATGGACAGGGGAACAATGAGCAGTTCTTC
clone size: -; V gene: TRBV27; J gene: TRBJ1-2; D gene: -; CDR3 protein: CASSLGGAFGYTF; CDR3 DNA: TGTGCCAGCAGTTTGGGGGGGGCTTTTGGCTACACCTTC
clone size: -; V gene: TRBV19; J gene: TRBJ1-2; D gene: TRBD1; CDR3 protein: CASSRTGGGNYGYTF; CDR3 DNA: TGTGCCAGTAGTCGGACAGGTGGTGGGAACTATGGCTACACCTTC
clone size: -; V gene: TRBV4-1; J gene: TRBJ1-2; D gene: TRBD1; CDR3 protein: CASSQGPGQDGGYTF; CDR3 DNA: TGCGCCAGCAGCCAAGGACCGGGACAGGATGGAGGCTACACCTTC
clone size: -; V gene: TRBV7-9; J gene: TRBJ2-7; D gene: TRBD1; CDR3 protein: CASSLRVRDSSRCEQYF; CDR3 DNA: TGTGCCAGCAGCTTAAGGGTCCGGGACAGCAGTCGGTGCGAGCAGTACTTC
clone size: -; V gene: TRBV29-1; J gene: TRBJ2-3; D gene: -; CDR3 protein: CSVEVPDTQYF; CDR3 DNA: TGCAGCGTTGAAGTCCCAGATACGCAGTATTTT
clone size: -; V gene: TRBV29-1; J gene: TRBJ2-1; D gene: TRBD2; CDR3 protein: CSVVFGGLRKRGYEQFF; CDR3 DNA: TGCAGCGTTGTGTTCGGGGGGTTAAGGAAAAGAGGATATGAGCAGTTCTTC
clone size: -; V gene: TRBV20-1; J gene: TRBJ1-1; D gene: -; CDR3 protein: CSARAQYRRGEGNTEAFF; CDR3 DNA: TGCAGTGCTAGAGCCCAATACCGCCGGGGCGAGGGGAACACTGAAGCTTTCTTT
clone size: once; V gene: TRBV15; J gene: TRBJ2-1; D gene: -; CDR3 protein: CATNQGNEQFF; CDR3 DNA: TGTGCCACCAATCAGGGCAATGAGCAGTTCTTC
clone size: few; V gene: TRBV13; J gene: TRBJ2-7; D gene: -; CDR3 protein: CASSSGVEQYF; CDR3 DNA: TGTGCCAGCAGCTCGGGGGTCGAGCAGTACTTC
clone size: -; V gene: TRBV4-2; J gene: TRBJ2-7; D gene: -; CDR3 protein: CASSRGRQGTYEQYF; CDR3 DNA: TGTGCCAGCAGCCGCGGGCGGCAGGGGACCTACGAGCAGTACTTC
clone size: -; V gene: TRBV7-9; J gene: TRBJ2-6; D gene: TRBD1; CDR3 protein: CASSSWTGSGANVLTF; CDR3 DNA: TGTGCCAGCAGCTCCTGGACAGGGTCTGGGGCCAACGTCCTGACTTTC
clone size: -; V gene: TRBV24-1; J gene: TRBJ2-5; D gene: -; CDR3 protein: CATSDSGIQETQYF; CDR3 DNA: TGTGCCACCAGTGACTCGGGAATCCAAGAGACCCAGTACTTC
clone size: -; V gene: TRBV29-1; J gene: TRBJ2-3; D gene: -; CDR3 protein: CSVEMDRSTDTQYF; CDR3 DNA: TGCAGCGTTGAGATGGACCGAAGCACAGATACGCAGTATTTT
clone size: -; V gene: TRBV6-1; J gene: TRBJ2-5; D gene: -; CDR3 protein: CASSPHRETETQYF; CDR3 DNA: TGTGCCAGCAGTCCCCACCGGGAAACGGAGACCCAGTACTTC
clone size: -; V gene: TRBV29-1; J gene: TRBJ1-2; D gene: TRBD1; CDR3 protein: CSVNRGLYGYTF; CDR3 DNA: TGCAGCGTTAACAGGGGGCTCTATGGCTACACCTTC
clone size: -; V gene: TRBV6-5; J gene: TRBJ2-1; D gene: -; CDR3 protein: CASSYSSRGNEQFF; CDR3 DNA: TGTGCCAGCAGTTACTCGAGCCGTGGCAATGAGCAGTTCTTC
clone size: -; V gene: TRBV6-2/TRBV6-3; J gene: TRBJ2-1; D gene: -; CDR3 protein: CASSARVTQFF; CDR3 DNA: TGTGCCAGCAGTGCCCGGGTCACACAGTTCTTC
clone size: -; V gene: TRBV4-3; J gene: TRBJ1-1; D gene: -; CDR3 protein: CASNQNWGANTEAFF; CDR3 DNA: TGCGCCAGCAACCAGAACTGGGGGGCGAACACTGAAGCTTTCTTT
clone size: -; V gene: TRBV30; J gene: TRBJ2-5; D gene: -; CDR3 protein: CAWGTGRQETQYF; CDR3 DNA: TGTGCCTGGGGTACAGGGCGTCAAGAGACCCAGTACTTC
clone size: -; V gene: TRBV29-1; J gene: TRBJ1-1; D gene: -; CDR3 protein: CSALGPPKATEAFF; CDR3 DNA: TGCAGCGCCCTCGGACCCCCCAAGGCCACTGAAGCTTTCTTT
clone size: -; V gene: TRBV29-1; J gene: TRBJ2-7; D gene: TRBD1; CDR3 protein: CSVADPKGALREQYF; CDR3 DNA: TGCAGCGTCGCCGACCCGAAGGGGGCTCTACGGGAGCAGTACTTC
clone size: -; V gene: TRBV29-1; J gene: TRBJ2-3; D gene: TRBD1; CDR3 protein: CSVDGRGRGDTQYF; CDR3 DNA: TGCAGCGTTGATGGTAGGGGGCGCGGAGATACGCAGTATTTT
clone size: -; V gene: TRBV29-1; J gene: TRBJ1-1; D gene: TRBD1; CDR3 protein: CSVVGQGENTEAFF; CDR3 DNA: TGCAGCGTTGTAGGACAGGGAGAGAACACTGAAGCTTTCTTT
clone size: -; V gene: TRBV28; J gene: TRBJ2-1; D gene: -; CDR3 protein: CASSFTSLGIQFF; CDR3 DNA: TGTGCCAGCAGTTTTACTAGCTTGGGGATACAGTTCTTC
clone size: -; V gene: TRBV30; J gene: TRBJ1-5; D gene: -; CDR3 protein: CAWSVRSNQPQHF; CDR3 DNA: TGTGCCTGGAGTGTACGGAGCAATCAGCCCCAGCATTTT
clone size: -; V gene: TRBV20-1; J gene: TRBJ1-2; D gene: -; CDR3 protein: CSGVGPNYGYTF; CDR3 DNA: TGCAGTGGTGTAGGGCCTAACTATGGCTACACCTTC
clone size: -; V gene: TRBV7-2; J gene: TRBJ2-2; D gene: TRBD1; CDR3 protein: CASSPEGARTNTGELFF; CDR3 DNA: TGTGCCAGCAGCCCAGAGGGGGCGCGGACGAACACCGGGGAGCTGTTTTTT
clone size: -; V gene: TRBV5-4; J gene: TRBJ1-2; D gene: -; CDR3 protein: CASSLDGPYGYTF; CDR3 DNA: TGTGCCAGCAGCCTCGACGGACCTTATGGCTACACCTTC
clone size: few; V gene: TRBV30; J gene: TRBJ1-5; D gene: TRBD1; CDR3 protein: CAWSRQGGNQPQHF; CDR3 DNA: TGTGCCTGGAGCCGACAGGGGGGGAATCAGCCCCAGCATTTT
clone size: -; V gene: TRBV30; J gene: TRBJ2-3; D gene: -; CDR3 protein: CAWSPLTGGDTQYF; CDR3 DNA: TGTGCCTGGAGTCCCCTAACGGGTGGGGATACGCAGTATTTT
clone size: once; V gene: TRBV28; J gene: TRBJ2-7; D gene: -; CDR3 protein: CASSFPPSYEQYF; CDR3 DNA: TGTGCCAGCAGTTTTCCCCCCTCCTACGAGCAGTACTTC
clone size: -; V gene: TRBV28; J gene: TRBJ1-1; D gene: -; CDR3 protein: CASNPTVNTEAFF; CDR3 DNA: TGTGCCAGCAACCCTACGGTGAACACTGAAGCTTTCTTT
clone size: once; V gene: TRBV3-1; J gene: TRBJ1-2; D gene: -; CDR3 protein: CASSRSGGFNYGYTF; CDR3 DNA: TGTGCCAGCAGCCGGTCAGGCGGGTTCAACTATGGCTACACCTTC
clone size: once; V gene: TRBV27; J gene: TRBJ2-4; D gene: TRBD1; CDR3 protein: CASSWTGGAKNIQYF; CDR3 DNA: TGTGCCAGCAGTTGGACAGGGGGTGCCAAAAACATTCAGTACTTC
clone size: -; V gene: TRBV3-1; J gene: TRBJ1-1; D gene: -; CDR3 protein: CASSPRGGMNTEAFF; CDR3 DNA: TGTGCCAGCAGTCCCCGTGGAGGGATGAACACTGAAGCTTTCTTT
clone size: -; V gene: TRBV12-3/TRBV12-4; J gene: TRBJ2-1; D gene: TRBD2; CDR3 protein: CASNSGTSGYNEQFF; CDR3 DNA: TGTGCCAGCAACTCCGGGACTAGCGGATACAATGAGCAGTTCTTC
clone size: -; V gene: TRBV20-1; J gene: TRBJ2-1; D gene: -; CDR3 protein: CSARGDAYSNEQFF; CDR3 DNA: TGCAGTGCTAGAGGGGATGCCTACTCCAATGAGCAGTTCTTC
clone size: -; V gene: TRBV30; J gene: TRBJ2-2; D gene: -; CDR3 protein: CAWSPGLHTGELFF; CDR3 DNA: TGTGCCTGGAGTCCGGGACTTCACACCGGGGAGCTGTTTTTT
clone size: once; V gene: TRBV24-1; J gene: TRBJ2-3; D gene: -; CDR3 protein: CATSDFRSSSTDTQYF; CDR3 DNA: TGTGCCACCAGTGATTTCCGCAGCTCTAGCACAGATACGCAGTATTTT
clone size: -; V gene: TRBV28; J gene: TRBJ2-7; D gene: TRBD2; CDR3 protein: CASSFPRGTRASEQYF; CDR3 DNA: TGTGCCAGCAGTTTCCCAAGGGGGACTAGGGCCTCCGAGCAGTACTTC
clone size: once; V gene: TRBV9; J gene: TRBJ2-7; D gene: -; CDR3 protein: CASSPSGDSPYEQYF; CDR3 DNA: TGTGCCAGCAGCCCATCGGGGGACAGTCCCTACGAGCAGTACTTC
clone size: -; V gene: TRBV7-9; J gene: TRBJ2-7; D gene: -; CDR3 protein: CASSLPPLLTSTDEQYF; CDR3 DNA: TGTGCCAGCAGCTTGCCCCCTCTCTTAACTTCGACGGACGAGCAGTACTTC
clone size: -; V gene: TRBV4-3; J gene: TRBJ2-7; D gene: -; CDR3 protein: CASSQEFLGGSYEQYF; CDR3 DNA: TGCGCCAGCAGCCAAGAATTTTTGGGAGGTTCCTACGAGCAGTACTTC
clone size: -; V gene: TRBV12-3/TRBV12-4; J gene: TRBJ2-3; D gene: TRBD2; CDR3 protein: CASSLRVAGNTDTQYF; CDR3 DNA: TGTGCCAGCAGTTTAAGGGTAGCGGGAAACACAGATACGCAGTATTTT
clone size: -; V gene: TRBV11-2; J gene: TRBJ2-5; D gene: TRBD2; CDR3 protein: CASSFGLETQETQYF; CDR3 DNA: TGTGCCAGCAGCTTTGGACTAGAGACACAAGAGACCCAGTACTTC
clone size: -; V gene: TRBV4-3; J gene: TRBJ2-7; D gene: -; CDR3 protein: CASSQGGSAEYEQYF; CDR3 DNA: TGCGCCAGCAGCCAAGGGGGGTCAGCGGAGTACGAGCAGTACTTC
clone size: -; V gene: TRBV5-6; J gene: TRBJ2-1; D gene: TRBD2; CDR3 protein: CASSLGSGGRFF; CDR3 DNA: TGTGCCAGCAGCTTGGGGAGCGGGGGCAGGTTCTTC
clone size: -; V gene: TRBV4-2; J gene: TRBJ2-7; D gene: -; CDR3 protein: CASSQGVGPIPYEQYF; CDR3 DNA: TGTGCCAGCAGCCAAGGTGTAGGGCCAATTCCCTACGAGCAGTACTTC
clone size: -; V gene: TRBV27; J gene: TRBJ2-5; D gene: -; CDR3 protein: CASSQGGGKQTQYF; CDR3 DNA: TGTGCCAGCAGTCAAGGAGGGGGGAAGCAGACCCAGTACTTC
clone size: -; V gene: TRBV20-1; J gene: TRBJ2-2; D gene: TRBD2; CDR3 protein: CSARTSGRALAGELFF; CDR3 DNA: TGCAGTGCTAGGACTAGCGGGAGGGCCTTAGCCGGGGAGCTGTTTTTT
clone size: -; V gene: TRBV20-1; J gene: TRBJ2-5; D gene: -; CDR3 protein: CSAIKGGETQYF; CDR3 DNA: TGCAGTGCTATTAAGGGAGGAGAGACCCAGTACTTC
clone size: -; V gene: TRBV7-9; J gene: TRBJ1-5; D gene: TRBD1; CDR3 protein: CASSLDAGGSQPQHF; CDR3 DNA: TGTGCCAGCAGCTTAGATGCAGGGGGCTCTCAGCCCCAGCATTTT
clone size: -; V gene: TRBV20-1; J gene: TRBJ1-5; D gene: -; CDR3 protein: CSASPSGQPQHF; CDR3 DNA: TGCAGTGCTAGTCCTTCGGGTCAGCCCCAGCATTTT
clone size: -; V gene: TRBV29-1; J gene: TRBJ2-5; D gene: -; CDR3 protein: CSHRTPRGQYF; CDR3 DNA: TGCAGTCACCGGACTCCCCGGGGCCAGTACTTC